This TCR beta chain appears in the sequencing data of a study of blood T cells in healthy people across ages. The CDR3 spans 17 residues. In germline, CDR1 is SGHVS, CDR2 FQNEAQ. Trimming left V 1 base short and J 8 bases short, with 18 bases between. With a J-beta primer mix and a sample-barcoded 5' primer, a second PCR ran 7 to 11 cycles. TCRdb used MiXCR to reprocess the 5' RACE reads, holding one entry per CDR3 protein. The sample lists 1,300,000 or so distinct CDR3 sequences, 59% occurring once. Study-level findings and limits: It was not known whether donors were CMV positive (a possible confounder of expanded clonotype changes). When set beside aged donors, long-lived donors presented more naive CD4+ cells and higher diversity.

About this clonotype: Antigen unknown.

The sequence came from a man aged 18-30 years in good health. The chain employs TRBV7-8 and TRBJ1-6; TRBD1 is a possible D gene (6 bases). The sequenced sample was blood. CDR3 residues: CASSLGRPHRVDSPLHF. For the CDR3, the DNA is TGTGCCAGCAGCTTAGGGAGGCCTCACAGGGTAGATTCACCCCTCCACTTT. Together with reference TRBV7-8 and TRBJ1-6, the CDR3 gives the full variable domain: GAGVSQSPRYKVAKRGQDVALRCDPISGHVSLFWYQQALGQGPEFLTYFQNEAQLDKSGLPSDRFFAERPEGSVSTLKIQRTQQEDSAVYLCASSLGRPHRVDSPLHFGNGTRLTVT.